The rows below give T cell receptor beta chains drawn from one sample of a study of blood T cell repertoires in COVID-19. Assay used: immunoSEQ multiplex PCR; TCRdb lists only in-frame clones, some missing. The sample comprises 150,000 to 200,000 clones, 70% to 90% of which are singletons, and approximately 11% rests with the top ten. The sequenced sample consisted of peripheral blood. The receptor set was obtained from a human donor with active or convalescent COVID-19. The donor label of this sample is uncertain. CDR3s include the opening cysteine and the closing phenylalanine or tryptophan. D genes are given only for firm matches. The listing skips clone size in some rows; elsewhere it reads once, few, many or a size class.

TRBV10-1	.	.	TRBJ1-6	TGCGCCGGGGGGGCAACTTATAATTCACCCCTCCACTTT	CAGGATYNSPLHF
TRBV28	TRBD1	.	TRBJ1-1	TGTGCCAGCAGTCAGCCGGGACAGGCAAGTGAAGCTTTCTTT	CASSQPGQASEAFF
TRBV28	.	.	TRBJ1-2	TGTGCCAGCACCCGGAATAATGCGGGGCTTAACTATGGCTACACCTTC	CASTRNNAGLNYGYTF
TRBV7-9	.	few	TRBJ1-5	TGTGCCAGCAGCTTAGCAGGGGGCAATCAGCCCCAGCATTTT	CASSLAGGNQPQHF
TRBV7-2	TRBD1	.	TRBJ1-5	TGTGCCAGCAGCCCCCCCGGGAGGGGGCAGCGGAATCAGCCCCAGCATTTT	CASSPPGRGQRNQPQHF
TRBV4-3	TRBD1	.	TRBJ1-1	TGCGCCAGCAGCCAAGGGACAGGGTTCACTGAAGCTTTCTTT	CASSQGTGFTEAFF
TRBV10-3	.	once	TRBJ2-7	TGTGCCATCAGTGAGACGACAGACGAGCAGTACTTC	CAISETTDEQYF
TRBV6-2/TRBV6-3	.	.	TRBJ2-5	TGTGCCAGCAGTTACTCTAAGCGTCTTGGGGAGAAAGAGACCCAGTACTTC	CASSYSKRLGEKETQYF
TRBV28	TRBD1	once	TRBJ1-2	TGTGCCAGCAGGGACAGGGGGAACGGGCAGGGCTACACCTTC	CASRDRGNGQGYTF
TRBV4-3	.	.	TRBJ1-1	TGCGCCAGCAGCCAAGTACGCGGTGCTGGTGAAGCTTTCTTT	CASSQVRGAGEAFF
TRBV5-1	TRBD2	.	TRBJ2-3	TGCGCCAGCAGCTCCGGGGGGGCGGTTACAGATACGCAGTATTTT	CASSSGGAVTDTQYF
TRBV6-2/TRBV6-3	.	.	TRBJ1-2	TGTGCCAGCAGCCAGCCAAACTCCCAGGGAGGTGGCTACACCTTC	CASSQPNSQGGGYTF
TRBV18	.	.	TRBJ1-1	TGTGCCAGCTCACCCTCGACAGGAGGGAACACTGAAGCTTTCTTT	CASSPSTGGNTEAFF
TRBV19	.	.	TRBJ2-6	TGTGCCAGTAGTATACGGACTCCCGCCGGGGCCAACGTCCTGACTTTC	CASSIRTPAGANVLTF